One and the same sample provided the 7 T cell receptor beta chains below, sequenced in a study of cytomegalovirus exposure and HLA in healthy donors. The primer mix had 60 Vbeta and 13 Jbeta primers. Sequencing used immunoSEQ multiplex PCR; TCRdb keeps in-frame clones, though not all of them. There are 170,000 or so clones in the sample; almost 85% occur only once, and 0.35% to 0.4% lies in the top ten. The sample was PBMCs. The receptors here all came from a boy aged 2 to 9 in good health and CMV-seronegative.

This rearrangement joins TRBV28 to TRBJ2-5; 9 bases match TRBD1. Unmatched junction bases numbered 3, after V lost 2 bases and J lost 2 bases. Per germline, CDR1 MDHEN and CDR2 SYDVKM. The CDR3 has 15 residues. In DNA, the CDR3 is TGTGCCAGCAGTTTAATCGGGACAGGGCAAGAGACCCAGTACTTC. Protein sequence: CASSLIGTGQETQYF. The full variable domain, its missing parts supplied by reference TRBV28 and TRBJ2-5, is DVKVTQSSRYLVKRTGEKVFLECVQDMDHENMFWYRQDPGLGLRLIYFSYDVKMKEKGDIPEGYSVSREKKERFSLILESASTNQTSMYLCASSLIGTGQETQYFGPGTRLLVL.

The chain combines TRBV5-4 with TRBJ1-1, with D unresolved. The CDR3 is 13 amino acids. V was shortened by 4 bases and J by 6 bases, with 13 bases between the two germline ends. Germline CDR1 reads SGHNT; CDR2 reads YYREEE (reference sequence). The CDR3 sequence is CASSNGRRAEAFF. CDR3 DNA sequence: TGTGCCAGCAGCAACGGTCGTAGAGCTGAAGCTTTCTTT.

The chain is built from TRBV2 and TRBJ1-2; the match to TRBD1 covers 10 bases. After removal of 1 base from V and 4 bases from J, the junction contained 3 bases not matched to a gene. The CDR3 extends over 15 amino acids. Germline CDR1 reads SNHLY; CDR2 reads FYNNEI. The DNA of the CDR3 is TGTGCCAGCAGTGAAGGACAGGGGGCGGGCTATGGCTACACCTTC. This translates into CASSEGQGAGYGYTF.

This clone was counted between two and nine times. V gene TRBV6-6 combines with J gene TRBJ2-7; D might be TRBD1 (5 bases). This CDR3 has 14 residues. Trimming pared 6 bases from V and 6 bases from J, leaving 18 bases between. The germline CDR1 and CDR2 sequences are MNHNY and SVGAGI (reference sequence). This chain's CDR3 is CASSSGLGPIEQYF. As DNA, the CDR3 is TGTGCCAGCAGCTCAGGGCTAGGGCCGATCGAGCAGTACTTC.

The chain employs TRBV10-2 and TRBJ2-2; weak D call: TRBD1 (7 bases). The V and J ends lost 4 bases and 7 bases respectively, with 16 bases between them. The CDR3 runs to 15 residues. Germline lookup yields CDR1 WSHSY and CDR2 SAAADI. CDR3 region: CASSVRGQGGGELFF. DNA for the CDR3: TGCGCCAGCAGTGTGCGAGGGCAGGGGGGCGGGGAGCTGTTTTTT.

This clone is a singleton in its sample. This chain uses TRBV7-8 with TRBJ2-1; D is unresolved. The CDR3 spans 14 residues. Trimming removed 4 bases at V and 0 bases at J, with 7 bases between. The germline CDR1 and CDR2 sequences are SGHVS and FQNEAQ. The CDR3, as DNA: TGTGCCAGCAGCTCCTCCCCCTCCTACAATGAGCAGTTCTTC. Translating gives CASSSSPSYNEQFF. Together with reference TRBV7-8 and TRBJ2-1, the CDR3 gives the full variable domain: GAGVSQSPRYKVAKRGQDVALRCDPISGHVSLFWYQQALGQGPEFLTYFQNEAQLDKSGLPSDRFFAERPEGSVSTLKIQRTQQEDSAVYLCASSSSPSYNEQFFGPGTRLTVL.

This chain connects TRBV7-2 to TRBJ2-5, with D tentatively TRBD1 (8 bases). The CDR3 runs to 15 residues. Trimming cost V 6 bases and J 5 bases, with 19 bases left between them. The germline V gene encodes CDR1 SGHTA and CDR2 FQGNSA. The CDR3 here is CASSFQTGGGETQYF. The CDR3, as DNA: TGTGCCAGCAGTTTCCAAACAGGGGGGGGTGAGACCCAGTACTTC. The full variable domain, with the rest looked up from reference TRBV7-2 and TRBJ2-5, is GAGVSQSPSNKVTEKGKDVELRCDPISGHTALYWYRQSLGQGLEFLIYFQGNSAPDKSGLPSDRFSAERTGGSVSTLTIQRTQQEDSAVYLCASSFQTGGGETQYFGPGTRLLVL.